These T cell receptor beta chains were read from a single sample in a study of regulatory T cells in long-lasting Graves disease. Using its own MiXCR run on the multiplex PCR reads, TCRdb lists one record per CDR3 protein. The profile covers hundreds of thousands of distinct CDR3 sequences, with 20% to 25% appearing a single time and roughly 6.9% taken by the ten largest. Sequences were derived from peripheral blood mononuclear cells (PBMCs), sampled when the disease was refractory, from a patient treated with antithyroid drugs. Receptors were obtained from a female donor with Graves disease. Each CDR3 is given with its conserved first and last residue. D genes are given only for firm matches. Clone size is shown for a subset of rows, as once, few, many or a class of expanded clone.

v_gene: TRBV7-9; j_gene: TRBJ2-7; d_gene: NA; abundance: NA; CDR3aa: CASSLATGHYEQYF; CDR3nt: TGTGCCAGCAGCTTAGCGACAGGACACTACGAGCAGTACTTC
v_gene: TRBV29-1; j_gene: TRBJ2-7; d_gene: TRBD1; abundance: few; CDR3aa: CSVKGDRGYEQYF; CDR3nt: TGCAGCGTTAAAGGTGACAGGGGCTACGAGCAGTACTTC
v_gene: TRBV16; j_gene: TRBJ1-1; d_gene: TRBD1; abundance: many; CDR3aa: CASSQLDRGTEAFF; CDR3nt: TGTGCCAGCAGCCAATTGGACAGGGGGACTGAAGCTTTCTTT
v_gene: TRBV12-3/TRBV12-4; j_gene: TRBJ1-3; d_gene: TRBD1; abundance: NA; CDR3aa: CASALGGTGSGNTIYF; CDR3nt: TGTGCCAGCGCCTTGGGAGGGACAGGCTCTGGAAACACCATATATTTT
v_gene: TRBV29-1; j_gene: TRBJ1-1; d_gene: NA; abundance: many; CDR3aa: CSVRGGNTEAFF; CDR3nt: TGCAGCGTCAGGGGAGGGAACACTGAAGCTTTCTTT
v_gene: TRBV19; j_gene: TRBJ1-4; d_gene: NA; abundance: few; CDR3aa: CASSFRTESTNEKLFF; CDR3nt: TGTGCCAGTAGTTTCCGGACAGAATCAACTAATGAAAAACTGTTTTTT
v_gene: TRBV29-1; j_gene: TRBJ2-4; d_gene: NA; abundance: many; CDR3aa: CSVEEVGNIQYF; CDR3nt: TGCAGCGTTGAAGAAGTGGGAAACATTCAGTACTTC
v_gene: TRBV28; j_gene: TRBJ1-5; d_gene: NA; abundance: few; CDR3aa: CASSPPGTPNSNQPQHF; CDR3nt: TGTGCCAGCAGCCCTCCGGGGACACCTAATAGCAATCAGCCCCAGCATTTT
v_gene: TRBV9; j_gene: TRBJ2-5; d_gene: NA; abundance: few; CDR3aa: CASSVRLAGTQYF; CDR3nt: TGTGCCAGCAGCGTACGACTGGCGGGGACCCAGTACTTC
v_gene: TRBV11-2; j_gene: TRBJ2-5; d_gene: TRBD1; abundance: many; CDR3aa: CASSLRTGDQETQYF; CDR3nt: TGTGCCAGCAGCCTGCGGACAGGGGACCAAGAGACCCAGTACTTC
v_gene: TRBV12-3/TRBV12-4; j_gene: TRBJ1-3; d_gene: NA; abundance: many; CDR3aa: CASSAPYFSGNTIYF; CDR3nt: TGTGCCAGCAGTGCTCCCTACTTCTCTGGAAACACCATATATTTT
v_gene: TRBV6-1; j_gene: TRBJ2-1; d_gene: TRBD2; abundance: many; CDR3aa: CASGASGSFNEQFF; CDR3nt: TGTGCCAGCGGCGCTAGCGGGAGTTTCAATGAGCAGTTCTTC
v_gene: TRBV7-2; j_gene: TRBJ1-4; d_gene: NA; abundance: many; CDR3aa: CASSSLGGPAEKLFF; CDR3nt: TGTGCCAGCAGCTCCCTCGGAGGGCCAGCTGAAAAACTGTTTTTT
v_gene: TRBV28; j_gene: TRBJ2-7; d_gene: TRBD2; abundance: many; CDR3aa: CASSVTSGSDSYEQYF; CDR3nt: TGTGCCAGCAGTGTCACTAGCGGGAGCGACTCCTACGAGCAGTACTTC
v_gene: TRBV15; j_gene: TRBJ1-2; d_gene: NA; abundance: NA; CDR3aa: CATSREAFNYGYTF; CDR3nt: TGTGCCACCAGCAGAGAGGCGTTTAACTATGGCTACACCTTC
v_gene: TRBV5-1; j_gene: TRBJ1-6; d_gene: TRBD1; abundance: NA; CDR3aa: CASSLRGDRGSPLHF; CDR3nt: TGCGCCAGCAGCTTGAGAGGGGACAGGGGCTCACCCCTCCACTTT
v_gene: TRBV5-1; j_gene: TRBJ2-5; d_gene: TRBD1; abundance: few; CDR3aa: CASSFGTGVRETQYF; CDR3nt: TGCGCCAGCAGCTTCGGGACAGGGGTGAGGGAGACCCAGTACTTC
v_gene: TRBV5-1; j_gene: TRBJ1-5; d_gene: TRBD1; abundance: many; CDR3aa: CASSPMTGEQPQHF; CDR3nt: TGCGCCAGCAGCCCGATGACAGGGGAGCAGCCCCAGCATTTT
v_gene: TRBV12-3/TRBV12-4; j_gene: TRBJ1-1; d_gene: NA; abundance: few; CDR3aa: CASSLPRNEAFF; CDR3nt: TGTGCCAGCTCTTTACCTCGGAATGAAGCTTTCTTT
v_gene: TRBV29-1; j_gene: TRBJ2-7; d_gene: NA; abundance: NA; CDR3aa: CSVVYDYEQYF; CDR3nt: TGCAGCGTTGTATATGATTACGAGCAGTACTTC
v_gene: TRBV30; j_gene: TRBJ2-7; d_gene: NA; abundance: many; CDR3aa: CAWSGTVTYEQYF; CDR3nt: TGTGCCTGGAGTGGGACGGTTACCTACGAGCAGTACTTC
v_gene: TRBV28; j_gene: TRBJ2-2; d_gene: NA; abundance: many; CDR3aa: CASSLPRDTGELFF; CDR3nt: TGTGCCAGCAGTTTACCCAGGGACACCGGGGAGCTGTTTTTT
v_gene: TRBV28; j_gene: TRBJ2-6; d_gene: NA; abundance: many; CDR3aa: CASSLAGANVLTF; CDR3nt: TGTGCCAGCAGCTTAGCTGGGGCCAACGTCCTGACTTTC
v_gene: TRBV11-1; j_gene: TRBJ1-1; d_gene: NA; abundance: many; CDR3aa: CASSFAQDTAFF; CDR3nt: TGTGCCAGCAGCTTTGCGCAGGATACCGCTTTCTTT
v_gene: TRBV28; j_gene: TRBJ2-3; d_gene: NA; abundance: NA; CDR3aa: CASSFLQGGDYPGSTDTQYF; CDR3nt: TGTGCCAGCAGTTTTCTCCAGGGGGGGGACTACCCGGGGAGCACAGATACGCAGTATTTT
v_gene: TRBV9; j_gene: TRBJ1-4; d_gene: NA; abundance: few; CDR3aa: CASSFGGGNEKLFF; CDR3nt: TGTGCCAGCAGCTTTGGGGGGGGTAATGAAAAACTGTTTTTT
v_gene: TRBV7-2; j_gene: TRBJ2-6; d_gene: NA; abundance: few; CDR3aa: CASSFMGSGANVLTF; CDR3nt: TGTGCCAGCAGCTTCATGGGGTCTGGGGCCAACGTCCTGACTTTC
v_gene: TRBV6-1; j_gene: TRBJ2-3; d_gene: NA; abundance: few; CDR3aa: CASRARESDTQYF; CDR3nt: TGTGCCAGCAGGGCCCGGGAGTCAGATACGCAGTATTTT
v_gene: TRBV13; j_gene: TRBJ2-7; d_gene: TRBD1; abundance: few; CDR3aa: CASSPRTGHYEQYF; CDR3nt: TGTGCCAGCAGCCCAAGGACAGGACACTACGAGCAGTACTTC
v_gene: TRBV7-8; j_gene: TRBJ1-4; d_gene: NA; abundance: NA; CDR3aa: CASSFYPRGSSNEKLFF; CDR3nt: TGTGCCAGCAGCTTCTATCCCCGGGGCTCCAGTAATGAAAAACTGTTTTTT
v_gene: TRBV28; j_gene: TRBJ2-7; d_gene: NA; abundance: many; CDR3aa: CASRAQVNTHYEQYF; CDR3nt: TGTGCCAGCAGGGCTCAGGTCAACACCCACTACGAGCAGTACTTC
v_gene: TRBV7-9; j_gene: TRBJ2-5; d_gene: NA; abundance: many; CDR3aa: CASSLEVGKETQYF; CDR3nt: TGTGCCAGCAGCTTAGAGGTGGGGAAGGAGACCCAGTACTTC
v_gene: TRBV28; j_gene: TRBJ1-1; d_gene: TRBD1; abundance: few; CDR3aa: CASSFSTGDTEAFF; CDR3nt: TGTGCCAGCAGTTTTTCCACAGGGGACACTGAAGCTTTCTTT
v_gene: TRBV11-2; j_gene: TRBJ2-7; d_gene: NA; abundance: many; CDR3aa: CASSAEQFEQYF; CDR3nt: TGTGCCAGCAGCGCCGAGCAGTTTGAGCAGTACTTC
v_gene: TRBV29-1; j_gene: TRBJ1-1; d_gene: NA; abundance: medium-sized; CDR3aa: CSVLVNEAFF; CDR3nt: TGCAGCGTGCTCGTTAACGAAGCTTTCTTT
v_gene: TRBV10-3; j_gene: TRBJ1-6; d_gene: NA; abundance: NA; CDR3aa: CAISEGAVSYNSPLHF; CDR3nt: TGTGCCATCAGTGAGGGGGCAGTCTCCTATAATTCACCCCTCCACTTT
v_gene: TRBV13; j_gene: TRBJ2-2; d_gene: TRBD2; abundance: NA; CDR3aa: CASSPPPGLAGGPINTGELFF; CDR3nt: TGTGCCAGCAGCCCGCCGCCGGGACTAGCGGGAGGGCCTATAAACACCGGGGAGCTGTTTTTT
v_gene: TRBV12-3/TRBV12-4; j_gene: TRBJ2-7; d_gene: TRBD2; abundance: many; CDR3aa: CASSSRAGGYEQYF; CDR3nt: TGTGCCAGCAGCTCACGGGCGGGGGGCTACGAGCAGTACTTC
v_gene: TRBV20-1; j_gene: TRBJ2-3; d_gene: NA; abundance: NA; CDR3aa: CSAAGAPTDTQYF; CDR3nt: TGCAGTGCCGCAGGGGCCCCAACAGATACGCAGTATTTT
v_gene: TRBV19; j_gene: TRBJ2-2; d_gene: NA; abundance: NA; CDR3aa: CASGRSPAAGELFF; CDR3nt: TGTGCCAGTGGTCGATCGCCAGCCGCCGGGGAGCTGTTTTTT
v_gene: TRBV5-6; j_gene: TRBJ2-2; d_gene: TRBD2; abundance: NA; CDR3aa: CASSVAGVFNTGELFF; CDR3nt: TGTGCCAGCAGCGTAGCGGGAGTGTTTAACACCGGGGAGCTGTTTTTT
v_gene: TRBV10-3; j_gene: TRBJ2-1; d_gene: TRBD1; abundance: NA; CDR3aa: CAISESGGQGRINEQFF; CDR3nt: TGTGCCATCAGTGAGTCCGGGGGACAGGGGAGGATCAATGAGCAGTTCTTC
v_gene: TRBV6-2/TRBV6-3; j_gene: TRBJ2-2; d_gene: NA; abundance: many; CDR3aa: CASSWGRYNTGELFF; CDR3nt: TGTGCCAGCAGTTGGGGCAGGTATAACACCGGGGAGCTGTTTTTT
v_gene: TRBV5-1; j_gene: TRBJ1-1; d_gene: NA; abundance: few; CDR3aa: CASTYGGRTEAFF; CDR3nt: TGCGCCAGCACCTACGGGGGAAGGACTGAAGCTTTCTTT
v_gene: TRBV7-2; j_gene: TRBJ2-7; d_gene: NA; abundance: NA; CDR3aa: CASSRSRVGNYEQYF; CDR3nt: TGTGCCAGCAGCAGATCTCGGGTGGGGAACTACGAGCAGTACTTC
v_gene: TRBV7-3; j_gene: TRBJ1-2; d_gene: NA; abundance: few; CDR3aa: CASSQGGGPGLMRAGYTF; CDR3nt: TGTGCCAGCAGCCAGGGTGGGGGGCCGGGTCTAATGCGAGCTGGCTACACCTTC
v_gene: TRBV20-1; j_gene: TRBJ1-1; d_gene: NA; abundance: few; CDR3aa: CSADPWGLQEAFF; CDR3nt: TGCAGTGCTGACCCTTGGGGCCTACAAGAAGCTTTCTTT
v_gene: TRBV29-1; j_gene: TRBJ2-5; d_gene: NA; abundance: many; CDR3aa: CSVAPTGEETQYF; CDR3nt: TGCAGCGTAGCCCCGACAGGAGAAGAGACCCAGTACTTC
v_gene: TRBV3-1; j_gene: TRBJ1-2; d_gene: NA; abundance: NA; CDR3aa: CASSQEAGHHTF; CDR3nt: TGTGCCAGCAGCCAAGAGGCAGGGCACCACACCTTC
v_gene: TRBV2; j_gene: TRBJ2-7; d_gene: NA; abundance: many; CDR3aa: CASSAGKLYEQYF; CDR3nt: TGTGCCAGCAGTGCAGGGAAGCTCTACGAGCAGTACTTC
v_gene: TRBV12-3/TRBV12-4; j_gene: TRBJ1-1; d_gene: TRBD1; abundance: many; CDR3aa: CASSYQGAGDTEAFF; CDR3nt: TGTGCCAGCAGTTACCAGGGGGCGGGAGACACTGAAGCTTTCTTT
v_gene: TRBV10-3; j_gene: TRBJ1-2; d_gene: NA; abundance: NA; CDR3aa: CAISAPLLSNYGYTF; CDR3nt: TGTGCCATCAGTGCACCGCTTCTTTCTAACTATGGCTACACCTTC
v_gene: TRBV24-1; j_gene: TRBJ2-2; d_gene: TRBD1; abundance: few; CDR3aa: CATSGTGNTGELFF; CDR3nt: TGTGCCACCTCCGGGACAGGTAACACCGGGGAGCTGTTTTTT
v_gene: TRBV9; j_gene: TRBJ2-7; d_gene: TRBD2; abundance: NA; CDR3aa: CASSVRSGGGYEQYF; CDR3nt: TGTGCCAGCAGCGTCAGGTCGGGAGGGGGCTACGAGCAGTACTTC
v_gene: TRBV24-1; j_gene: TRBJ2-5; d_gene: TRBD1; abundance: many; CDR3aa: CATSDSTWDRVETQYF; CDR3nt: TGTGCCACCAGTGATTCGACATGGGACAGGGTAGAGACCCAGTACTTC
v_gene: TRBV9; j_gene: TRBJ1-2; d_gene: TRBD1; abundance: many; CDR3aa: CASRGTGTGNYGYTF; CDR3nt: TGTGCCAGCAGGGGGACTGGGACAGGGAACTATGGCTACACCTTC
v_gene: TRBV20-1; j_gene: TRBJ1-3; d_gene: NA; abundance: NA; CDR3aa: CSARLEGAGNTIYF; CDR3nt: TGCAGTGCTAGATTAGAGGGGGCTGGAAACACCATATATTTT
v_gene: TRBV20-1; j_gene: TRBJ1-2; d_gene: TRBD1; abundance: many; CDR3aa: CSAREDRAYGYTF; CDR3nt: TGCAGTGCTAGAGAGGACAGGGCCTATGGCTACACCTTC
v_gene: TRBV2; j_gene: TRBJ2-5; d_gene: NA; abundance: many; CDR3aa: CASMLTAKTQETQYF; CDR3nt: TGTGCCAGCATGTTGACAGCCAAGACACAAGAGACCCAGTACTTC